This passage covers 32 T cell receptor beta chains from one sample sequenced in a study of T cell clonality in common variable immunodeficiency. Measured with immunoSEQ multiplex PCR; TCRdb has only the in-frame clones, and not every one. The repertoire consists of about 32,000 clones, none detected only once. Study-wide results and caveats: Common variable immunodeficiency TCR beta sequences reportedly had fewer deletions and N-nucleotide insertions.

Antigens of these TCRs are unknown. Sequenced: peripheral blood mononuclear cells. These receptor sequences come from a human donor with common variable immunodeficiency.

A note on this clone: The read ends 3 residues early relative to the CDR3; the germline J gene fills the gap. The rearrangement uses TRBV30 and TRBJ1-2; TRBD1 agrees at 9 bases. The CDR3 runs to 15 residues. Unmatched junction bases numbered 15, after V lost 6 bases and J lost 7 bases. Germline V CDR1 and CDR2: GTSNPN, SVGIG (reference sequence). This chain's CDR3 is CACRNLNRGHGGYTF. CDR3 DNA (partial): TGTGCCTGCCGAAACTTAAACAGGGGGCACGGTGGC.

To note about this clone: The read terminates 3 residues before the CDR3 end, so the remaining end is supplied by the germline J gene. The rearrangement uses TRBV19 and TRBJ1-5; 8 bases agree with TRBD1. The length of the CDR3 is 18 residues. Germline V gene lookup returns CDR1 LNHDA and CDR2 SQIVND (reference sequence). The V gene end was trimmed by 5 bases and the J gene end by 0 bases; junction bases not matched to a gene: 12. CDR3 DNA, as far as it was read: TGTGCCAGTAGTCCCCGAGAGACAGGGGATTATAGCAATCAGCCC. It is translated as CASSPRETGDYSNQP. The full-length CDR3 reads as CASSPRETGDYSNQPQHF.

This clone has ten or more counts. The observed sequence ends 3 residues before the CDR3 terminus, with the missing tail filled in from the germline J gene. Other DNA variants within this sample encode the same CDR3. This chain connects TRBV30 to TRBJ2-5; the match to TRBD2 covers 9 bases. V was clipped by 3 bases and J by 1 base; unmatched bases: 0. The CDR3 totals 13 residues. Germline V gene data show CDR1 as GTSNPN and CDR2 as SVGIG (reference sequence). CDR3 DNA, as far as it was read: TGTGCCTGGAGGACTAGCGGCCAAGAGACC. Encoded protein: CAWRTSGQET. The whole CDR3 protein reads CAWRTSGQETQYF.

This clone was recorded a few times. The read halts 3 residues ahead of the CDR3 end, with the missing end drawn from the germline J gene. The rearrangement links TRBV19 to TRBJ1-2; 9 bases match TRBD1. Germline CDR1 LNHDA, CDR2 SQIVND (reference sequence). This CDR3 is built from 15 residues. The CDR3: CASENRDRVSGGYTF. The part of the CDR3 DNA that was read is TGTGCCAGTGAAAACCGGGACAGGGTTTCTGGCGGC.

This clone was detected ten times or more. The CDR3 bases that were read are TGCAGTGCTAGGCGTAGCGGGGGAGGCTACGAG. Translation: CSARRSGGGYE. The entire CDR3 reads CSARRSGGGYEQYF. This chain links TRBV20-1 with TRBJ2-7; 9 nucleotides match TRBD2. The sequenced fragment ends 3 residues before the CDR3 boundary, so the rest is inferred from the germline J gene. V lost 3 bases to trimming and J lost 3 bases; unmatched junction nucleotides: 6. The CDR3 is made up of 14 amino acids. Germline assignment: CDR1 DFQATT and CDR2 SNEGSKA (reference sequence).

At least ten counts were recorded for this clone. Read coverage stops 3 residues before the CDR3 terminus; the germline J gene supplies the remainder. The rearrangement uses TRBV5-5 and TRBJ1-3; D is uncertain. The germline gives CDR1 SGHKS, CDR2 YYEKEE (reference sequence). This CDR3 comprises 14 residues. The ends were cut back, 3 bases at V and 7 bases at J, with 14 bases in the middle. CDR3 bases read: TGTGCCAGCAGCTCGACTAATTGGGTTAACACC. It codes for CASSSTNWVNT. The full CDR3 protein reads CASSSTNWVNTIYF.

Many counts were recorded for this clone. The read ends 3 residues before the CDR3 terminus; that terminus is restored from the germline J gene. V gene TRBV5-1 combines with J gene TRBJ1-1; 7 nucleotides line up with TRBD1. The CDR3 covers 14 residues. Germline values: CDR1 SGHRS, CDR2 YFSETQ. V lost 4 bases to trimming and J lost 1 base; unmatched junction nucleotides: 4. CDR3 bases read: TGCGCCAGCAGCCTCCGGACAGGGAACACTGAA. Its protein product is CASSLRTGNTE. The full CDR3 protein reads CASSLRTGNTEAFF.

In its sample, this clone was seen many times. The CDR3 end falls 3 residues outside the read, so it is completed with the germline J gene. This chain uses TRBV7-2 with TRBJ2-5; no reliable D call. Germline assignment: CDR1 SGHTA and CDR2 FQGNSA. Trimming pared 3 bases from V and 5 bases from J, leaving 13 bases between. The CDR3 contains 14 residues. The sequenced part of the CDR3 DNA is TGTGCCAGCAGCTTGGCAGGCCCCCGGGAGACC. Translated: CASSLAGPRET. In full, the CDR3 reads CASSLAGPRETQYF.

The table lists this clone with a few counts. The read falls 3 residues short of the CDR3 end, and the missing part is taken from the germline J gene. The rearrangement links TRBV20-1 to TRBJ1-5; no firm D call. Per germline, CDR1 DFQATT and CDR2 SNEGSKA (reference sequence). Trimming left V 6 bases short and J 0 bases short, with 9 bases between. CDR3 length equals 13 residues. The CDR3 spells CSAYSSSNQPQHF. The DNA read from the CDR3 is TGCAGTGCCTACAGTTCTAGCAATCAGCCC.

With respect to this clone: Read coverage stops 3 residues before the CDR3 terminus; the germline J gene supplies the remainder. The chain combines TRBV11-3 with TRBJ1-1; D is possibly TRBD1 (6 bases). Looked up from germline, CDR1 is SGHNT and CDR2 is YENEEA. The CDR3 spans 13 residues. This chain's CDR3 is CASSLPVRGQAFF. The covered CDR3 bases are TGTGCCAGCAGCTTACCAGTCAGGGGACAA.

With respect to this clone: Sequence at one end of the junction differs from germline and may be a read error. The read comes to an end 3 residues before the CDR3 does, leaving the germline J gene to fill in the end. The chain joins TRBV7-9 to TRBJ2-2; 11 bases line up with TRBD2. Germline V gene sequence: CDR1 SEHNR, CDR2 FQNEAQ (reference sequence). There are 15 residues in the CDR3. The CDR3 bases that were read are TGTGCCAGCAGCCTAGCGGGGGGGAACACCGGGGAG. It codes for CASSLAGGNTGE. The entire CDR3 protein is CASSLAGGNTGELFF.

With respect to this clone: The sequence runs out 3 residues before the end of the CDR3; the remainder is reconstructed from the germline J gene. The chain has TRBV7-9 and TRBJ1-2; no clear D gene. CDR1 is SEHNR and CDR2 is FQNEAQ in the germline V gene (reference sequence). The CDR3 extends over 15 amino acids. Deletions cut 2 bases from V and 0 bases from J, with 10 bases between. CDR3 residues: CASSLKAGTNYGYTF. The CDR3 DNA, read in part, is TGTGCCAGCAGCTTAAAAGCAGGAACTAACTATGGC.

Comment on this clone: Sequencing ends 3 residues short of the CDR3 end; the germline J gene provides the rest. The rearrangement uses TRBV30 and TRBJ2-7; D not resolved. The ends were cut back, 3 bases at V and 5 bases at J, with 11 bases in the middle. The CDR3 is 12 residues long. Germline lookup yields CDR1 GTSNPN and CDR2 SVGIG (reference sequence). The CDR3 is CAWSPSVHEQYF. The part of the CDR3 DNA that was read is TGTGCCTGGAGCCCATCGGTCCACGAG.

This clone was found a few times. The read ends 3 residues shy of where the CDR3 ends; the end is completed using the germline J gene. The chain is built from TRBV7-8 and TRBJ2-1, with D unclear. Germline values: CDR1 SGHVS, CDR2 FQNEAQ. V was cut by 1 base and J by 0 bases, with 10 bases left in between. This CDR3 comprises 16 residues. The part of the CDR3 DNA that was read is TGTGCCAGCAGCTTAGTAGCCACGAACTCCTACAATGAG. Protein product: CASSLVATNSYNE. The whole CDR3 reads CASSLVATNSYNEQFF. Full variable domain (outside the CDR3, taken from reference TRBV7-8 and TRBJ2-1): GAGVSQSPRYKVAKRGQDVALRCDPISGHVSLFWYQQALGQGPEFLTYFQNEAQLDKSGLPSDRFFAERPEGSVSTLKIQRTQQEDSAVYLCASSLVATNSYNEQFFGPGTRLTVL.

This clone was counted many times. Sequencing ends 3 residues short of the CDR3 end; the germline J gene provides the rest. The V and J genes are TRBV18 and TRBJ2-4, with D maybe TRBD1 (5 bases). This CDR3 spans 13 amino acids. Germline V gene sequence: CDR1 KGHSH, CDR2 LQKENI. Deletions cut 2 bases from V and 7 bases from J, with 9 bases between. CDR3 in amino acids: CASSPSDSNIQYF. The CDR3 DNA, read in part, is TGTGCCAGCTCACCAAGTGACAGTAACATT.

At least ten counts were recorded for this clone. The read ends 3 residues early relative to the CDR3; the germline J gene fills the gap. The chain employs TRBV29-1 and TRBJ2-2; a weak D match, TRBD1 (6 bases). This CDR3 region has 13 residues. V lost 4 bases to trimming and J lost 6 bases, with 12 bases between them. From germline, CDR1 is SQVTM and CDR2 ANQGSEA. CDR3 loop: CSVGVQGSGELFF. The part of the CDR3 DNA that was read is TGCAGCGTTGGAGTACAGGGTTCCGGGGAG.

At least ten counts were recorded for this clone. The CDR3 end falls 3 residues outside the read, so it is completed with the germline J gene. The chain carries TRBV5-1 and TRBJ2-3; D perhaps matches TRBD2 (6 bases). Looked up from germline, CDR1 is SGHRS and CDR2 is YFSETQ. Trimming took off 9 bases at V and 4 bases at J, with 15 bases between the two ends. This CDR3 has 13 residues. The sequenced part of the CDR3 DNA is TGCGCCACCCAGTCGGGGGAAGCAGATACG. Translation gives CATQSGEADT. The complete CDR3 protein is CATQSGEADTQYF.

This clone has just a few counts. CDR3 bases read: TGCAGTGCTAGAGTAACGCTGCAGAGGAACACTGAA. Its protein product is CSARVTLQRNTE. The CDR3, in full, reads CSARVTLQRNTEAFF. The chain is built from TRBV20-1 and TRBJ1-1; D gene ambiguous. The read ends 3 residues before the CDR3 terminus; that terminus is restored from the germline J gene. CDR1 is DFQATT and CDR2 is SNEGSKA in the germline V gene (reference sequence). The CDR3 spans 15 residues. Between the trimmed V and J ends, which lost 1 base and 1 base, there was a span of 13 bases.

This clone was picked up a small number of times. The CDR3 goes on 3 residues after the read ends, and that part is filled in from the germline J gene. The chain joins TRBV6-2 or TRBV6-3 to TRBJ1-5; 12 nucleotides align to TRBD1. Germline V gives CDR1 MNHEY, CDR2 SVGEGT. The CDR3 runs 14 residues. With 11 bases clipped from V and 5 bases from J, the junction kept 7 bases outside the gene matches. This CDR3 is CAAAGTGGYQPQHF. The covered CDR3 bases are TGTGCCGCAGCCGGGACAGGGGGCTATCAGCCC.

As for this clone: Coverage ceases 3 residues before the CDR3 finishes, and the germline J gene fills in the end. This chain uses TRBV19 with TRBJ1-1; 9 nucleotides agree with TRBD1. The ends lost 3 bases at V and 6 bases at J; junction bases unmatched: 11. The germline CDR1 and CDR2 sequences are LNHDA and SQIVND (reference sequence). This CDR3 has 16 residues. Incomplete CDR3 DNA: TGTGCCAGTAGTATGATCCCGGGACAGGGACGCCCTGAA. Amino acid sequence: CASSMIPGQGRPE. The entire CDR3 protein reads CASSMIPGQGRPEAFF.

On this clone itself: The CDR3 end is not reached by the read, which stops 3 residues before it; the germline J gene fills it in. The chain carries TRBV19 and TRBJ1-1; TRBD1 aligns across 7 bases. Trimming removed 0 bases from V and 7 bases from J; junction bases left unmatched: 8. CDR1 LNHDA and CDR2 SQIVND come from the germline V gene (reference sequence). The CDR3 is 15 amino acids. Partial CDR3 DNA: TGTGCCAGTAGTATAGACTACAGGGGACCCTATGAA. This codes for CASSIDYRGPYE. The whole CDR3 protein is CASSIDYRGPYEAFF.

This clone came up many times. The read terminates 3 residues before the CDR3 end, so the remaining end is supplied by the germline J gene. The V and J genes are TRBV19 and TRBJ2-7; D call uncertain. The CDR3 is 13 residues long. Germline V gives CDR1 LNHDA, CDR2 SQIVND (reference sequence). V was shortened by 2 bases and J by 2 bases, with 7 bases between the two germline ends. The CDR3 is CASSITVTYEQYF. The sequenced CDR3 bases are TGTGCCAGTAGTATAACAGTAACCTACGAG.

CDR3 residues: CASTPVANYGYTF. The sequenced part of the CDR3 DNA is TGTGCCAGCACCCCGGTTGCGAACTATGGC. J is TRBJ1-2 and V is TRBV7-9; D unresolved. The read ends 3 residues before the CDR3 terminus; that terminus is restored from the germline J gene. The CDR3 has 13 amino acids. Trimming shortened V by 7 bases and J by 2 bases, and 11 bases separated the two germline ends. CDR1 and CDR2 (germline): SEHNR, FQNEAQ (reference sequence). The variable domain in full, completed from reference TRBV7-9 and TRBJ1-2, reads DTGVSQNPRHKITKRGQNVTFRCDPISEHNRLYWYRQTLGQGPEFLTYFQNEAQLEKSRLLSDRFSAERPKGSFSTLEIQRTEQGDSAMYLCASTPVANYGYTFGSGTRLTVV.

This clone is classed as medium-sized. The read ends 3 residues before the CDR3 terminus; that terminus is restored from the germline J gene. The rearrangement joins TRBV30 to TRBJ2-6; tentative D call: TRBD1 (6 bases). V gave up 8 bases and J gave up 0 bases, with 11 bases separating them. CDR1 and CDR2 (germline): GTSNPN, SVGIG (reference sequence). The CDR3 sequence is 14 residues long. The CDR3 region is CARDRFSGANVLTF. Incomplete CDR3 DNA: TGTGCCCGCGACAGGTTCTCTGGGGCCAACGTC.

Of note for this clone: With the read ending 3 residues before the CDR3 end, the germline J gene is used to fill in that end. The chain couples TRBV20-1 to TRBJ2-1, with D maybe TRBD1 (6 bases). This CDR3 has 13 amino acids. From germline, CDR1 is DFQATT and CDR2 SNEGSKA (reference sequence). V was cut by 0 bases and J by 9 bases, with 12 bases left in between. CDR3 DNA (partial): TGCAGTGCTAGAGACCTAGGGACATCTGAG. It codes for CSARDLGTSE. The whole CDR3 sequence is CSARDLGTSEQFF.

With respect to this clone: Read data end 3 residues before the CDR3 end; the end is taken from the germline J gene. The chain employs TRBV19 and TRBJ1-6; 8 nucleotides match TRBD1. Germline V gene data show CDR1 as LNHDA and CDR2 as SQIVND (reference sequence). CDR3 size: 17 residues. J lost 0 bases, V lost 6 bases, and 7 bases had no gene match. The CDR3 is CASSETGGSSYNSPLHF. The DNA read from the CDR3 is TGTGCCAGTAGCGAAACAGGGGGAAGCTCCTATAATTCACCC.

A remark on this clone: The read ends 3 residues before the CDR3 terminus; that terminus is restored from the germline J gene. V usage is TRBV7-9 and J usage is TRBJ1-2; the match to TRBD1 covers 7 bases. The germline CDR1 and CDR2 sequences are SEHNR and FQNEAQ (reference sequence). The CDR3 totals 15 residues. The V gene end was trimmed by 6 bases and the J gene end by 3 bases; junction bases not matched to a gene: 10. The CDR3 DNA, read in part, is TGTGCCAGCAGGGCCTTGTGGACAGGAGACTATGGC. Protein sequence: CASRALWTGDYG. The complete CDR3 protein is CASRALWTGDYGYTF.

This clone was seen a few times. The CDR3 is cut off 3 residues early in the read; its end comes from the germline J gene. This sequence joins TRBV20-1 and TRBJ2-5; 7 bases are a match to TRBD1. Germline-derived CDR1 and CDR2 are DFQATT and SNEGSKA (reference sequence). The CDR3 consists of 15 residues. V gave up 3 bases and J gave up 2 bases; unmatched junction bases: 9. The covered CDR3 bases are TGCAGTGCTAGGCCCCGGGACAGAGAACAAGAGACC. Translation: CSARPRDREQET. The CDR3, in full, reads CSARPRDREQETQYF.

This clone occurred many times. The read terminates 3 residues ahead of where the CDR3 ends, so the germline J gene completes it. This chain links TRBV6-2 or TRBV6-3 with TRBJ1-5; tentative D call: TRBD1 (6 bases). This CDR3 comprises 15 residues. The germline V gene has CDR1 MNHEY and CDR2 SVGEGT. The V end was cut by 2 bases, the J end by 0 bases, with 8 bases between. CDR3 bases read: TGTGCCAGCAGTTACGGACAGCCTAGCAATCAGCCC. It codes for CASSYGQPSNQP. The full CDR3 sequence reads CASSYGQPSNQPQHF.

This clone was found a few times. Sequencing ends 3 residues short of the CDR3 end; the germline J gene provides the rest. The chain couples TRBV7-2 to TRBJ2-5; 11 positions agree with TRBD2. Looked up from germline, CDR1 is SGHTA and CDR2 is FQGNSA. The length of the CDR3 is 14 residues. V trimming: 6 bases; J trimming: 1 base; junction bases outside the gene matches: 1. CDR3 protein: CASSSGGAQETQYF. The sequenced CDR3 bases are TGTGCCAGCAGTAGCGGGGGGGCCCAAGAGACC.

This clone was observed a handful of times. The DNA ends 3 residues before the CDR3 does, and the rest of the CDR3 is filled in from the germline J gene. V and J are TRBV7-3 and TRBJ2-3; no clear D. CDR1 and CDR2 from the germline V gene are SGHTA and FQGTGA. The CDR3 spans 15 residues. Trimming took 2 bases from V and 2 from J, leaving 11 bases between them. CDR3 DNA, as far as it was read: TGTGCCAGCAGCTTATCAGGAGTCATCACAGATACG. Translated, it gives CASSLSGVITDT. The CDR3 reads in full as CASSLSGVITDTQYF.

This clone was seen repeatedly, ten times or more. The sequenced fragment ends 3 residues before the CDR3 boundary, so the rest is inferred from the germline J gene. V gene TRBV13 combines with J gene TRBJ1-2; 9 bases align to TRBD1. The CDR3 loop spans 14 amino acids. J lost 6 bases, V lost 5 bases, and 7 bases had no gene match. Looked up from germline, CDR1 is PRHDT and CDR2 is FYEKMQ (reference sequence). The CDR3 is CASSARWTGDGYTF. The covered CDR3 bases are TGTGCCAGCAGCGCCCGCTGGACAGGGGATGGC.